A single sample gave rise to the 19 T cell receptor beta chains below, sequenced in a study of OX40 agonist ivuxolimab in advanced cancers. Clones were read by immunoSEQ multiplex PCR, and TCRdb kept only the in-frame ones, dropping some. The sample carries about 21,000 clones, around 83% recorded once. Sequenced material: CD4+ or CD8+ T cells sorted from blood, taken in a trial of the OX40 agonist ivuxolimab. These receptors came from an adult with an advanced solid tumor such as melanoma, head and neck, liver or kidney cancer.

This chain connects TRBV28 to TRBJ2-1; 13 bases map to TRBD2. With V trimmed by 2 bases and J by 7 bases, 5 bases remained unmatched. The V gene's germline CDR1 is MDHEN and CDR2 SYDVKM. The CDR3 extends over 16 amino acids. The DNA for the CDR3 is TGTGCCAGCAGTTTAGGGGGACTAGCGGGATGGAATGAGCAGTTCTTC. As protein: CASSLGGLAGWNEQFF.

The rearrangement links TRBV4-2 to TRBJ1-4; D not resolved. V shed 1 base and J shed 7 bases, with 13 bases lying between them. This CDR3 has 15 residues. The germline V gene has CDR1 LGHNA and CDR2 YNFKEQ. The CDR3 nucleotides read TGTGCCAGCAGCCAAGCGGGGTCCCAATCTGAAAAACTGTTTTTT. This encodes CASSQAGSQSEKLFF.

The chain carries TRBV5-6 and TRBJ1-4, with 8 bases matching TRBD1. The CDR3 is made up of 14 amino acids. Germline V gives CDR1 SGHDT, CDR2 YYEEEE. J was trimmed by 5 bases and V by 4 bases; bases with no gene match: 4. The CDR3 spells CASSRQGPNEKLFF. CDR3 DNA: TGTGCCAGCAGCCGACAGGGGCCGAATGAAAAACTGTTTTTT.

V usage is TRBV18 and J usage is TRBJ1-1; 7 bases match TRBD1. V dropped 2 bases and J dropped 4; count of bases not matched to a gene: 10. This CDR3 has 16 amino acids. The germline V gene has CDR1 KGHSH and CDR2 LQKENI. The CDR3 DNA reads as TGTGCCAGCTCACCATTCCCGACAGGGAGCGGCACTGAAGCTTTCTTT. Translation: CASSPFPTGSGTEAFF.

The V and J genes are TRBV6-6 and TRBJ2-2, with a weak D call TRBD1 (5 bases). Trimming removed 5 bases at V and 2 bases at J, with 12 bases between. Germline V lookup: CDR1 MNHNY, CDR2 SVGAGI (reference sequence). The CDR3 runs to 15 residues. As DNA, the CDR3 is TGTGCCAGCAGTCCACTCGGACAAAACACCGGGGAGCTGTTTTTT. Protein: CASSPLGQNTGELFF.

The chain uses TRBV5-3 and TRBJ2-7; 8 bases match TRBD2. TRBV5-3 is marked as an open reading frame, function uncertain. The CDR3 loop spans 17 amino acids. The V and J ends lost 4 bases and 2 bases, in that order; junction bases with no gene match: 14. The CDR3 sequence: CARSPYLLAGRPYEQYF. CDR3 bases: TGTGCCAGAAGCCCATACCTCCTAGCGGGTCGACCCTACGAGCAGTACTTC.

V is TRBV29-1 and J is TRBJ2-5; D unclear. From germline, CDR1 is SQVTM and CDR2 ANQGSEA. Trimming took off 5 bases at V and 10 bases at J, with 17 bases between the two ends. CDR3 length equals 12 residues. The DNA of the CDR3 is TGCAGCGTTACCTCCGGCCTAAACGACCAGTACTTC. Its translation: CSVTSGLNDQYF.

This chain links TRBV19 with TRBJ1-5, with TRBD1 matching over 8 bases. Germline V gene sequence: CDR1 LNHDA, CDR2 SQIVND (reference sequence). V shed 8 bases, J shed 6 bases, and the junction held 3 bases outside the gene matches. This CDR3 region has 12 residues. DNA for the CDR3: TGTGCCAGTCGCGACAGGGGTCAGCCCCAGCATTTT. Its translation is CASRDRGQPQHF.

This sequence joins TRBV27 and TRBJ1-3; D possibly corresponds to TRBD1 (5 bases). V was pared by 6 bases and J by 3 bases, with 6 bases between. Germline-derived CDR1 and CDR2 are MNHEY and SMNVEV (reference sequence). The CDR3 contains 12 residues. The CDR3 DNA follows: TGTGCCAGCAGGGACATTGGAAACACCATATATTTT. This gives the protein CASRDIGNTIYF.

The chain links TRBV27 to TRBJ1-2, with 7 bases fitting TRBD1. The CDR3 has 15 amino acids. Germline V CDR1 and CDR2: MNHEY, SMNVEV (reference sequence). V lost 5 bases and J lost 8; bases outside the gene matches: 14. The CDR3 loop reads CASSPVGTAEWGYTF. DNA for the CDR3: TGTGCCAGCAGTCCCGTCGGGACAGCGGAATGGGGCTACACCTTC.

The chain combines TRBV9 with TRBJ1-2; TRBD1 matches at 7 bases. Germline loops: CDR1 SGDLS, CDR2 YYNGEE. This CDR3 spans 15 amino acids. With V trimmed by 4 bases and J by 4 bases, 10 bases remained unmatched. CDR3 region: CASSLRTGPTYGYTF. The CDR3 nucleotides read TGTGCCAGCAGCCTCCGGACAGGCCCGACCTATGGCTACACCTTC.

This chain links TRBV5-4 with TRBJ2-3; possible D gene TRBD2, 6 bases. The CDR3 consists of 15 residues. With 3 bases removed from V and 0 bases from J, the gap between germline ends came to 11 bases. Germline V lookup: CDR1 SGHNT, CDR2 YYREEE (reference sequence). This CDR3 reads CASSSGTASTDTQYF. The CDR3 nucleotides are TGTGCCAGCAGCTCCGGGACTGCTAGCACAGATACGCAGTATTTT.

The chain links TRBV27 to TRBJ1-2; 9 positions match TRBD1. CDR3 size: 16 residues. From germline, CDR1 is MNHEY and CDR2 SMNVEV (reference sequence). V shed 0 bases and J 4 bases; nucleotides not matched to a gene: 6. As DNA, the CDR3 is TGTGCCAGCAGTTTATCCCTGGACAGGGGAGTCTATGGCTACACCTTC. Translating it yields CASSLSLDRGVYGYTF.

The rearrangement links TRBV6-6 to TRBJ2-1; 9 positions agree with TRBD2. The CDR3 loop spans 15 amino acids. Unmatched junction bases numbered 9, after V lost 4 bases and J lost 8 bases. Germline values: CDR1 MNHNY, CDR2 SVGAGI (reference sequence). The chain's CDR3 is CASSSAGGPGDEQFF. CDR3 nucleotides: TGTGCCAGCAGTTCGGCGGGAGGGCCCGGAGATGAGCAGTTCTTC.

The chain combines TRBV4-1 with TRBJ1-5; D possibly corresponds to TRBD1 (5 bases). V lost 4 bases to trimming and J lost 6 bases, with 13 bases between them. Germline V gene data show CDR1 as MGHRA and CDR2 as YSYEKL. This CDR3 has 14 amino acids. CDR3 DNA: TGCGCCAGCAGCCCGGCTAGGGGAGGTCAGCCCCAGCATTTT. Translating gives CASSPARGGQPQHF.

The chain carries TRBV4-1 and TRBJ2-1, with D uncertain. This CDR3 comprises 14 residues. Germline-derived CDR1 and CDR2 are MGHRA and YSYEKL. Trimming removed 6 bases at V and 2 bases at J, with 11 bases between. This CDR3 reads CASSPSETYNEQFF. In DNA form, the CDR3 reads TGCGCCAGCAGTCCCAGCGAAACCTACAATGAGCAGTTCTTC.

The chain carries TRBV28 and TRBJ1-1; D unclear. Germline-derived CDR1 and CDR2 are MDHEN and SYDVKM. The V end lost 8 bases, the J end lost 1 base, and 8 bases lay between the germline ends. There are 12 residues in the CDR3. The CDR3 loop reads CASGPGNTEAFF. In DNA, the CDR3 is TGTGCCAGCGGACCGGGGAACACTGAAGCTTTCTTT. Based on the CDR3 plus reference TRBV28 and TRBJ1-1, the full variable domain is DVKVTQSSRYLVKRTGEKVFLECVQDMDHENMFWYRQDPGLGLRLIYFSYDVKMKEKGDIPEGYSVSREKKERFSLILESASTNQTSMYLCASGPGNTEAFFGQGTRLTVV.

This chain uses TRBV4-1 with TRBJ2-6; a possible D gene is TRBD2 (7 bases). The length of the CDR3 is 20 residues. Trimming took off 0 bases at V and 0 bases at J, with 18 bases between the two ends. Germline CDR1 reads MGHRA; CDR2 reads YSYEKL. CDR3 sequence reads: CASSQEGGGPTVSGANVLTF. CDR3 nucleotides: TGCGCCAGCAGCCAAGAAGGGGGGGGCCCCACGGTCTCTGGGGCCAACGTCCTGACTTTC.

This chain connects TRBV5-6 to TRBJ2-3; 9 bases match TRBD2. CDR3 length: 18 amino acids. Germline CDR1 is SGHDT and CDR2 is YYEEEE. With 0 bases clipped from V and 0 bases from J, the junction kept 8 bases outside the gene matches. The DNA of the CDR3 is TGTGCCAGCAGCTTGGAGAGACTAGCGGAACTAAGCACAGATACGCAGTATTTT. This translates into CASSLERLAELSTDTQYF.